The sequence of this TCR beta chain was determined in a study of cytomegalovirus exposure and HLA in healthy donors. For the study at large: In an earlier analysis, around 120 million unique TCR beta sequences were found from approximately 190 million T cells. Early released data had roughly 81 million unique TCRs, all coming from HLA-typed donors.

The CDR3 contains 14 residues. The V and J ends lost 1 base and 7 bases respectively, with 14 bases between them. CDR1 is SGHDT and CDR2 is YYEEEE in the germline V gene. The PCR contained 60 Vbeta and 13 Jbeta primers. The assay was immunoSEQ multiplex PCR, and TCRdb's table has in-frame clones only and misses some. The sample includes about 160,000 clones, roughly 84% of them seen just once. The chain combines TRBV5-6 with TRBJ1-2; D gene unclear. Source material: PBMCs. The receptor's source is a boy between 2 and 10 years old in good health and CMV-seronegative. The DNA of the CDR3 is TGTGCCAGCAGCTTGTCGGGGAGATCAATTGGCTACACCTTC. Its translation is CASSLSGRSIGYTF. Together with reference TRBV5-6 and TRBJ1-2, the CDR3 gives the full variable domain: DAGVTQSPTHLIKTRGQQVTLRCSPKSGHDTVSWYQQALGQGPQFIFQYYEEEERQRGNFPDRFSGHQFPNYSSELNVNALLLGDSALYLCASSLSGRSIGYTFGSGTRLTVV.